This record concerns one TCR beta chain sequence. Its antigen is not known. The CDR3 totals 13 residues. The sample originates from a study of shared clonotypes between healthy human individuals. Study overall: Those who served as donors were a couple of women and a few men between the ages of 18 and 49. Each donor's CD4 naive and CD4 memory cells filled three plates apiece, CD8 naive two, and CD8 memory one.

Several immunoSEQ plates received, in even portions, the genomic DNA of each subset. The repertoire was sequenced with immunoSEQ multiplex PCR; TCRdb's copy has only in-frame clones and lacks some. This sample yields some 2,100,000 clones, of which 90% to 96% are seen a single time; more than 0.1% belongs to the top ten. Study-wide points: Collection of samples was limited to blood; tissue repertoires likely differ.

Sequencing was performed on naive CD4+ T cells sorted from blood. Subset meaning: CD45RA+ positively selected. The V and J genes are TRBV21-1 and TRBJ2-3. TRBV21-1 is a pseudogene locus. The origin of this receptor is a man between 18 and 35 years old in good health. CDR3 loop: CASSLKLADTQYF. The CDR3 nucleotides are TGTGCCAGCAGCTTAAAGTTGGCAGATACGCAGTATTTT.